This T cell receptor beta chain was sequenced during a study of T cell repertoires in cytomegalovirus infection. As for the study in general: CMV infection and matching HLA type were both indicated by public TCR beta signatures. Study-level findings and limits: People with CMV and the relevant HLA were identified by cumulative public TCR beta family frequency. Ex vivo responses were dominated by HLA-C-restricted CMV-specific TCR beta clonotypes.

Trimming cost V 4 bases and J 1 base; bases outside gene matches: 7. This CDR3 contains 15 residues. CDR1 SGHRS and CDR2 YFSETQ come from the germline V gene. With respect to this clonotype: What it binds is not known.

TCRdb re-derived calls from the reads in MiXCR, one entry per CDR3 protein. This table has more than 650,000 distinct CDR3 sequences, approximately 40% appearing once. Sequenced: PBMCs. This clonotype originated in a human donor in good health (CMV status not recorded). Some clones in this sample may be carry-over from other donors' samples. This chain joins TRBV5-1 and TRBJ1-1, with 7 bases identical to TRBD1. CDR3 sequence: CASSLRTGKNTEAFF. DNA of the CDR3: TGCGCCAGCAGCCTACGGACAGGAAAGAACACTGAAGCTTTCTTT.